The 21 T cell receptor beta chains in this list originate from one sample, sequenced in a study of T cells in Graves' hyperthyroidism and ophthalmopathy. Amplified TCR beta CDR3 regions derived from RNA transcripts. A first-round RT-PCR of the TCR CDR3 used the HTBI primer set. TCRdb reprocessed the multiplex PCR reads with MiXCR, giving one entry per CDR3 protein. This sample has approximately 400,000 distinct CDR3 sequences, with approximately 15% found just once. The sample consisted of blood. Receptors originate from a woman aged 55 to 70 with Graves' hyperthyroidism.

This clonotype appeared many times. The chain is built from TRBV12-3 or TRBV12-4 and TRBJ2-5; a weak D match, TRBD2 (5 bases). This CDR3 contains 13 residues. With 5 bases removed from V and 4 bases from J, the gap between germline ends came to 11 bases. The CDR3 DNA reads TGTGCCAGCAGTCCCACTAGTATAGAGACCCAGTACTTC. It yields the protein CASSPTSIETQYF.

This clonotype has a handful of counts. V and J are TRBV19 and TRBJ2-4, with D possibly TRBD1 on 5 matching bases. The germline gives CDR1 LNHDA, CDR2 SQIVND (reference sequence). The CDR3 is 14 residues long. Trimming cost V 6 bases and J 5 bases, with 14 bases left between them. The DNA for the CDR3 is TGTGCCAGTAGCCCTAGAAGGGGTCAAAACATTCAGTACTTC. Residues: CASSPRRGQNIQYF.

The V call is TRBV6-2 or TRBV6-3, the J call TRBJ2-1; maybe TRBD2 (5 bases). This CDR3 comprises 16 residues. Per the germline V gene, CDR1 is MNHEY and CDR2 is SVGEGT. V was trimmed by 6 bases and J by 4 bases, leaving 19 bases between them. CDR3 loop: CASRPEGVGVYNEQFF. The CDR3 DNA sequence: TGTGCCAGCAGACCCGAGGGCGTCGGGGTATACAATGAGCAGTTCTTC.

The table lists this clonotype with many counts. The chain carries TRBV20-1 and TRBJ2-5; D assignment may be TRBD1 or TRBD2 (7 bases each). V lost 0 bases to trimming and J lost 5 bases, with 13 bases between them. This CDR3 spans 14 amino acids. CDR1 and CDR2 (germline): DFQATT, SNEGSKA (reference sequence). The chain's CDR3 is CSARDPRGGETQYF. The CDR3 region has the DNA TGCAGTGCTAGAGATCCCAGGGGGGGGGAGACCCAGTACTTC.

This clonotype was seen repeatedly, ten times or more. The chain links TRBV11-2 to TRBJ2-1, with 11 bases lining up with TRBD2. This CDR3 comprises 20 residues. CDR1 and CDR2 (germline): SGHAT, FQNNGV. The trim removed 2 bases at V and 3 bases at J, leaving 15 bases unmatched. The CDR3 sequence is CASSLFKIAGGPNHYNEQFF. The CDR3 DNA reads as TGTGCCAGCAGCTTATTTAAAATAGCGGGAGGGCCGAATCACTACAATGAGCAGTTCTTC.

The sample holds many counts of this clonotype. V gene TRBV11-1 combines with J gene TRBJ1-1; D unresolved. Germline V gene lookup returns CDR1 SGHAT and CDR2 FQDESV (reference sequence). This CDR3 has 13 residues. The ends were cut back, 5 bases at V and 1 base at J, with 8 bases in the middle. The CDR3 nucleotides read TGTGCCAGCAGCCGACATACGAACACTGAAGCTTTCTTT. It encodes CASSRHTNTEAFF.

V and J are TRBV2 and TRBJ2-1; 7 bases are shared with TRBD2. The CDR3 is 15 amino acids. Germline CDR1 reads SNHLY; CDR2 reads FYNNEI. With V trimmed by 8 bases and J by 6 bases, 13 bases remained unmatched. CDR3 sequence reads: CASGGSAGLSNEQFF. The CDR3 nucleotides are TGTGCCAGCGGGGGGTCAGCGGGATTAAGCAATGAGCAGTTCTTC.

The chain is built from TRBV6-1 and TRBJ2-1; D might be TRBD1 or TRBD2, each matching 6 bases. Germline V lookup: CDR1 MNHNS, CDR2 SASEGT. V was shortened by 8 bases and J by 0 bases, with 14 bases between the two germline ends. This CDR3 has 15 residues. Here the CDR3 reads CASAMGGSSYNEQFF. CDR3 in DNA: TGTGCCAGCGCCATGGGGGGCAGCTCCTACAATGAGCAGTTCTTC.

This clonotype has at least ten counts. The chain couples TRBV7-9 to TRBJ2-7; D gene unclear. The germline CDR1 and CDR2 sequences are SEHNR and FQNEAQ (reference sequence). CDR3 length equals 13 residues. V was shortened by 2 bases and J by 6 bases, with 11 bases between the two germline ends. The CDR3 coding sequence is TGTGCCAGCAGCTTAACAGAGCCGAGCGAGCAGTACTTC. It encodes CASSLTEPSEQYF.

This chain joins TRBV11-3 and TRBJ1-2; D is ambiguous. Trimming took 5 bases from V and 4 from J, leaving 17 bases between them. Germline CDR1 SGHNT, CDR2 YENEEA. There are 15 residues in the CDR3. As DNA, the CDR3 is TGTGCCAGCAGCCCCCGGAGGACTGGGCCCTATGGCTACACCTTC. It translates to CASSPRRTGPYGYTF.

This clonotype was recorded a few times. This chain uses TRBV30 with TRBJ1-4; TRBD1 agrees at 7 bases. Germline V CDR1 and CDR2: GTSNPN, SVGIG (reference sequence). The trim removed 3 bases at V and 9 bases at J, leaving 4 bases unmatched. This CDR3 comprises 12 residues. The CDR3 DNA reads TGTGCCTGGAGGGGACAGATGCAAAAACTGTTTTTT. Translating it yields CAWRGQMQKLFF.

In the case of this clonotype: Since a much larger clone is just one base distant, this may be a read error. The conserved closing phenylalanine or tryptophan is absent in this CDR3, likely reflecting a read error. The chain uses TRBV3-1 and TRBJ2-3; tentative D call: TRBD2 (6 bases). The CDR3 consists of 15 residues. The germline V gene has CDR1 LGHDT and CDR2 YNNKEL (reference sequence). Trimming cost V 4 bases and J 2 bases, with 13 bases left between them. The CDR3 sequence: CASSRLGTFTDTQYY. The CDR3 bases are TGTGCCAGCAGCCGCCTCGGGACTTTCACAGATACGCAGTATTAT.

In this sample, this clonotype turned up many times. The V and J genes are TRBV5-6 and TRBJ2-1, with D perhaps given as TRBD1 or TRBD2 (5 bases each). Germline CDR1 reads SGHDT; CDR2 reads YYEEEE. The V end was cut by 4 bases, the J end by 7 bases, with 21 bases between. This CDR3 is built from 16 residues. The CDR3 loop is CASSGWMGEMGNEQFF. CDR3 nucleotides: TGTGCCAGCAGCGGCTGGATGGGGGAAATGGGGAATGAGCAGTTCTTC. Full variable domain (outside the CDR3, taken from reference TRBV5-6 and TRBJ2-1): DAGVTQSPTHLIKTRGQQVTLRCSPKSGHDTVSWYQQALGQGPQFIFQYYEEEERQRGNFPDRFSGHQFPNYSSELNVNALLLGDSALYLCASSGWMGEMGNEQFFGPGTRLTVL.

This clonotype has a count of ten or more. This chain links TRBV20-1 with TRBJ1-1; TRBD1 matches at 8 bases. The V and J ends lost 6 bases and 1 base, in that order; junction bases with no gene match: 4. The CDR3 totals 13 residues. Germline V lookup: CDR1 DFQATT, CDR2 SNEGSKA (reference sequence). CDR3 DNA sequence: TGCAGTGCAAGGGGACAGGAGAACACTGAAGCTTTCTTT. Its protein is CSARGQENTEAFF.

This clonotype was recorded many times. The V and J genes are TRBV6-1 and TRBJ2-7, with TRBD1 matching 11 bases. V trimming: 7 bases; J trimming: 6 bases; junction bases outside the gene matches: 11. This CDR3 region has 15 residues. Germline-derived CDR1 and CDR2 are MNHNS and SASEGT. This CDR3 is CASTGQGARSTEQYF. The CDR3 DNA is TGTGCCAGCACCGGACAGGGGGCTAGGTCTACCGAGCAGTACTTC.

This clonotype has at least ten counts. The rearrangement links TRBV20-1 to TRBJ2-2; maybe TRBD2 (6 bases). Deletions cut 2 bases from V and 5 bases from J, with 15 bases between. This CDR3 has 15 amino acids. Germline loops: CDR1 DFQATT, CDR2 SNEGSKA (reference sequence). This CDR3 reads CSARSTGSGTGELFF. CDR3 sequence (DNA): TGCAGTGCTAGATCCACGGGGAGCGGGACCGGGGAGCTGTTTTTT.

This clonotype was seen a few times. The rearrangement links TRBV7-6 to TRBJ1-3; D may be TRBD1 (5 bases). This CDR3 region has 18 residues. Looked up from germline, CDR1 is SGHVS and CDR2 is FNYEAQ. V gave up 1 base and J gave up 2 bases, with 18 bases separating them. The CDR3 DNA is TGTGCCAGCAGCTTAGGGCCCAGGGCCCCCTCGGCTGGAAACACCATATATTTT. Its protein is CASSLGPRAPSAGNTIYF.

Many counts were recorded for this clonotype. V and J are TRBV30 and TRBJ2-1; D is tentatively TRBD1 or TRBD2 (5 bases each). The CDR3 is 13 residues long. With 3 bases removed from V and 6 bases from J, the gap between germline ends came to 12 bases. Germline CDR1 and CDR2: GTSNPN and SVGIG (reference sequence). This chain's CDR3 is CAWSSGTTNEQFF. CDR3 coding DNA: TGTGCCTGGAGCTCCGGGACCACCAATGAGCAGTTCTTC.

The table lists this clonotype with a few counts. The chain carries TRBV6-1 and TRBJ1-1; 7 bases align to TRBD1. This CDR3 region has 14 residues. CDR1 and CDR2 (germline): MNHNS, SASEGT. Germline trimming cut 1 base from V and 3 bases from J; bases unmatched to any gene: 2. The CDR3 nucleotides are TGTGCCAGCAGTGAAGACAGGGGATACACTGAAGCTTTCTTT. Encoded protein: CASSEDRGYTEAFF.

The table lists this clonotype with many counts. This sequence joins TRBV12-3 or TRBV12-4 and TRBJ1-1, with D uncertain. The germline V and J ends were trimmed by 5 bases and 0 bases, with 13 bases remaining between them. The length of the CDR3 is 15 residues. CDR3 in DNA: TGTGCCAGCAGTCCCGGTGGCAGTTTGAACACTGAAGCTTTCTTT. Protein product: CASSPGGSLNTEAFF.

In its sample, this clonotype was seen many times. The chain is built from TRBV18 and TRBJ2-3; 12 positions match TRBD1. The CDR3 length is 15 residues. Germline V gives CDR1 KGHSH, CDR2 LQKENI. V was clipped by 2 bases and J by 5 bases; unmatched bases: 2. CDR3 amino acids: CASSPGTGGRDTQYF. As DNA, the CDR3 is TGTGCCAGCTCACCAGGGACAGGGGGCCGAGATACGCAGTATTTT.